This T cell receptor beta chain was found in a study of vaccination effects on CD4 cells after COVID-19. Turning to the study itself: Sequencing followed a ViraFEST assay step that expanded antigen-specific CD4+ T cells with viral peptide pools.

Repertoires were generated with immunoSEQ multiplex PCR, while TCRdb's copy carries only in-frame clones and drops some. The profile shows tens of thousands of clones, roughly 73% of them singletons. Of note for this clone: Its antigen is currently unknown.

Cultured cells yielded isolated CD4+ T cells after around 9 days. Of the BNT162b2 and mRNA-1273 vaccines, participants received two doses of one or the other. In the vaccine recipients, nucleocapsid antibodies were negative and there was no prior SARS-CoV-2 infection. Half the medium was replaced with IL-2 medium on days 3 and 7. Per the germline V gene, CDR1 is SGHAT and CDR2 is FQNNGV. The CDR3 runs to 18 residues. V lost 6 bases, J lost 4 bases, and 16 bases stayed unmatched. Whole-study results and caveats: The study, lacking early post-infection timepoints, had few convalescent patients.

The sequencing used CD4+ T cells from PBMCs cultured without peptide, collected after COVID-19 vaccination. The V call is TRBV11-2, the J call TRBJ1-3; 9 nucleotides agree with TRBD1. This sequence originates from a human donor who received a COVID-19 vaccine. The CDR3 DNA reads TGTGCCAGCAGGTTACAGGCGTCCGGGACAGGGTACGGAAACACCATATATTTT. Its translation: CASRLQASGTGYGNTIYF.